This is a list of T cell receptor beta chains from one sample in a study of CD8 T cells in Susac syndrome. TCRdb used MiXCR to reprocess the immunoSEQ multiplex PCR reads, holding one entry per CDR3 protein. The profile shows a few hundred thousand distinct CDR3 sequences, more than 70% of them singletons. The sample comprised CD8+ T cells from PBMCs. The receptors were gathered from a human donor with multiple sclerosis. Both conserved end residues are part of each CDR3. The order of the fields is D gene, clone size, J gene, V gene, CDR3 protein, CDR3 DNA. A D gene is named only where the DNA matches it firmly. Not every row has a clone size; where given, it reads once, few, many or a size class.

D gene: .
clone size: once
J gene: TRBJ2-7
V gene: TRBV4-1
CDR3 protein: CASSQVKGDEQYF
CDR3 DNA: TGCGCCAGCAGCCAAGTCAAGGGCGACGAGCAGTACTTC

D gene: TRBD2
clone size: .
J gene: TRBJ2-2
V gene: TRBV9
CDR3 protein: CASSVAPGLAGTYTGELFF
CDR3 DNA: TGTGCCAGCAGCGTAGCTCCGGGACTAGCGGGGACCTACACCGGGGAGCTGTTTTTT

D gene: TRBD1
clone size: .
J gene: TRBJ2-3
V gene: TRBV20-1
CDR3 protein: CSAVTGTGNTQYF
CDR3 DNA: TGCAGTGCGGTGACCGGGACAGGTAATACGCAGTATTTT

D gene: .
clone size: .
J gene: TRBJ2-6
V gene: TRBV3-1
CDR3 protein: CASSRDLGANVLTF
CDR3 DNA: TGTGCCAGCAGCCGGGACCTTGGGGCCAACGTCCTGACTTTC

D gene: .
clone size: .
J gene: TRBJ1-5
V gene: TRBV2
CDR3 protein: CASSEGYTAHSNQPQHF
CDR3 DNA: TGTGCCAGCAGTGAAGGTTATACAGCCCATAGCAATCAGCCCCAGCATTTT

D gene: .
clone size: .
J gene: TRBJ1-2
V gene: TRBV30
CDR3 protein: CAWSGDSYYYGYTF
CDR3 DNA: TGTGCCTGGAGTGGGGACTCTTATTACTATGGCTACACCTTC

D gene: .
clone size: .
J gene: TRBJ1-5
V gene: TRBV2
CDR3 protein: CASSEGRQGGQPQHF
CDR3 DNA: TGTGCCAGCAGTGAAGGGCGGCAGGGTGGTCAGCCCCAGCATTTT

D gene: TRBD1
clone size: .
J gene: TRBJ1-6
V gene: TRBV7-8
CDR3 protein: CASSDGPGTEYYNSPLHF
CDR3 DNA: TGTGCCAGCAGCGACGGACCAGGGACAGAATATTATAATTCACCCCTCCACTTT

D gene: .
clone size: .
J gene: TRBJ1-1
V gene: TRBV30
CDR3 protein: CAWRFPRDAEAFF
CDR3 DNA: TGTGCCTGGAGGTTCCCGAGGGACGCTGAAGCTTTCTTT

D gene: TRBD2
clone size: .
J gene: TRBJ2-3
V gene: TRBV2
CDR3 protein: CASSASGPLGDTQYF
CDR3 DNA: TGTGCCAGCAGTGCTAGCGGGCCTTTGGGAGATACGCAGTATTTT

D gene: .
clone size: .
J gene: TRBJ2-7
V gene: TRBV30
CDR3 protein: CAMGHVFGGLNEQYF
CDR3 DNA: TGTGCCATGGGGCATGTTTTTGGGGGCCTGAACGAGCAGTACTTC

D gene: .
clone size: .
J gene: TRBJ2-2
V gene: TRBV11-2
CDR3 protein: CASSSARVVGELFF
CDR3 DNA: TGTGCCAGCAGCTCCGCGAGGGTAGTCGGGGAGCTGTTTTTT

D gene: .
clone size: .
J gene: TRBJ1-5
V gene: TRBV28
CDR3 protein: CASRWDVSNQPQHF
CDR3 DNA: TGTGCCAGCAGATGGGACGTGAGCAATCAGCCCCAGCATTTT

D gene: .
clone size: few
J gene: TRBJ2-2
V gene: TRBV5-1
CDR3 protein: CASSLLEPSTGELFF
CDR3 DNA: TGCGCCAGCAGCTTGCTGGAGCCGAGCACCGGGGAGCTGTTTTTT

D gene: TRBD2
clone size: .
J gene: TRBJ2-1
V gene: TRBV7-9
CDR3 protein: CASSSTSTYNEQFF
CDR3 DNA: TGTGCCAGCAGCTCGACTAGCACCTACAATGAGCAGTTCTTC

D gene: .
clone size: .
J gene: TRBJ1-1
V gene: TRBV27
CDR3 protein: CASSSILGLNTEAFF
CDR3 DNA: TGTGCCAGCAGTTCCATTCTAGGGTTGAACACTGAAGCTTTCTTT

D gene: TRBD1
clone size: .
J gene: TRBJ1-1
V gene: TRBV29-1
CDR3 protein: CSAVTGGTEAFF
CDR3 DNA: TGCAGCGCCGTCACAGGGGGCACTGAAGCTTTCTTT

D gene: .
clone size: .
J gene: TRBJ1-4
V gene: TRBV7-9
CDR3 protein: CASSPVKEKLFF
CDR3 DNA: TGTGCCAGCAGCCCGGTTAAAGAAAAACTGTTTTTT

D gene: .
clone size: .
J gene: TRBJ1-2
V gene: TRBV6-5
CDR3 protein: CASSYSSSFGYTF
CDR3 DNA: TGTGCCAGCAGTTACTCGTCCAGTTTCGGCTACACCTTC

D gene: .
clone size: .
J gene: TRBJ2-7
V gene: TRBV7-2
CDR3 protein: CASSLEVAGYEQYF
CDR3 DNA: TGTGCCAGCAGCTTAGAGGTCGCAGGCTACGAGCAGTACTTC

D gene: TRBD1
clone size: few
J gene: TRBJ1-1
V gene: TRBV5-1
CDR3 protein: CASSQVTGVGTEAFF
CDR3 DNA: TGCGCCAGCAGCCAAGTTACAGGGGTGGGGACTGAAGCTTTCTTT

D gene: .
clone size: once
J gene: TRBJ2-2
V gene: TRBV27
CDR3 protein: CASSLWGQGTTGELFF
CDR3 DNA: TGTGCCAGCAGTTTATGGGGGCAGGGCACCACCGGGGAGCTGTTTTTT